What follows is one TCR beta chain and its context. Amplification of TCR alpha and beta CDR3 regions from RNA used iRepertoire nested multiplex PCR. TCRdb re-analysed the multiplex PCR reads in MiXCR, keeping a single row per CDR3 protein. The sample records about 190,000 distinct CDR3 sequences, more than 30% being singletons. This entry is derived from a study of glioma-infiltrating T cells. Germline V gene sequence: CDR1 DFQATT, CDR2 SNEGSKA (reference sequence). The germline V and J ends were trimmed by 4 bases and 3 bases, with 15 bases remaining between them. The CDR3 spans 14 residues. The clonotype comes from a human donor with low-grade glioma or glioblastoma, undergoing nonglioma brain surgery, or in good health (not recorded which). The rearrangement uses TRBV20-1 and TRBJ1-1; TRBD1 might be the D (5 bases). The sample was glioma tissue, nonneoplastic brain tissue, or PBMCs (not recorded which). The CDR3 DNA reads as TGCAGTGCTAAAGGGGCAGGGTTGGACACTGAAGCTTTCTTT. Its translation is CSAKGAGLDTEAFF.